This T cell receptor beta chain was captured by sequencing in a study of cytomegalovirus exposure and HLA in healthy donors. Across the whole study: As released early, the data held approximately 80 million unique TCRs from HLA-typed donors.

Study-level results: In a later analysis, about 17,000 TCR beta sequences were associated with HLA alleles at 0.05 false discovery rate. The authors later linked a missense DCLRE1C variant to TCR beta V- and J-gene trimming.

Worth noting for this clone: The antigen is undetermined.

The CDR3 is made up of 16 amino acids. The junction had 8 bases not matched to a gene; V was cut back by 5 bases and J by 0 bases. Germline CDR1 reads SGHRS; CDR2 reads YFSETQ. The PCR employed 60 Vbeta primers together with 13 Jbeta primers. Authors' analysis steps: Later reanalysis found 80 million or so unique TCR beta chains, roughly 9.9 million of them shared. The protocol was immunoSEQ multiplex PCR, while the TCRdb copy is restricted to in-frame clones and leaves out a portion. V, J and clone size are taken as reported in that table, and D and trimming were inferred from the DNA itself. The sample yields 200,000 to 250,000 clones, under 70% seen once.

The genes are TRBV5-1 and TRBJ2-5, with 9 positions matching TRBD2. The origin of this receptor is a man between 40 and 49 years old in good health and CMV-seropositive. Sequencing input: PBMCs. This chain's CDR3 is CASRKGTSIYQETQYF. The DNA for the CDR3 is TGCGCCAGCAGAAAGGGGACTAGCATTTACCAAGAGACCCAGTACTTC.